This record looks at one T cell receptor beta chain sequence and its context. This sample is part of a study of CD8 T cells in Susac syndrome. Reverse transcription of roughly 0.45 to 1 ug RNA was performed with random hexamers. A multiplex approach, immunoSEQ multiplex PCR, amplified TCR beta CDR3 across 54 Vbeta and 13 Jbeta. One entry per CDR3 protein results from TCRdb running MiXCR on the immunoSEQ multiplex PCR reads. The data hold about 200,000 distinct CDR3 sequences, with 80% to 95% observed a single time. Age- and sex-matched healthy donors served as the control group. Trimming pared 9 bases from V and 4 bases from J, leaving 10 bases between. This CDR3 has 13 amino acids. Germline values: CDR1 SNHLY, CDR2 FYNNEI.

This rearrangement joins TRBV2 to TRBJ1-6, with a possible D match to TRBD1 (6 bases). This TCR was recovered from a human donor in good health. The sequenced sample was CD4+ T cells from PBMCs. CDR3 loop: CARRQDYNSPLHF. The DNA of the CDR3 is TGTGCCAGGCGACAGGATTATAATTCACCCCTCCACTTT.